What follows are 22 T cell receptor beta chains derived from one specimen sequenced in a study of blood T cell repertoires in COVID-19. Assay used: immunoSEQ multiplex PCR; TCRdb lists only in-frame clones, some missing. The sample lists roughly 90,000 clones, 85% occurring once. The specimen was peripheral blood. The source of these receptors is a man at least 80 years old with acute or convalescent COVID-19.

This chain connects TRBV19 to TRBJ1-5; D ambiguous. Germline V gene lookup returns CDR1 LNHDA and CDR2 SQIVND (reference sequence). The CDR3 sequence is 16 residues long. V was clipped by 7 bases and J by 5 bases, with 21 bases between them. In DNA form, the CDR3 reads TGTGCCAGTACCCTGAGGGAGGGCCGAAGCTATCAGCCCCAGCATTTT. Its protein is CASTLREGRSYQPQHF.

V and J are TRBV10-3 and TRBJ2-7, with TRBD2 identical over 9 bases. The CDR3 loop spans 14 amino acids. CDR1 and CDR2 (germline): ENHRY, SYGVKD. Trimming removed 6 bases from V and 2 bases from J; junction bases left unmatched: 5. In nucleotides, the CDR3 is TGTGCCATCAGCAATAGCGGGAGCACCTACGAGCAGTACTTC. Protein: CAISNSGSTYEQYF.

The chain is built from TRBV19 and TRBJ1-5; D is undetermined. Germline CDR1 LNHDA, CDR2 SQIVND (reference sequence). The CDR3 sequence is 14 residues long. V was trimmed by 4 bases and J by 2 bases, leaving 9 bases between them. In DNA, the CDR3 is TGTGCCAGTAGTAACCAGAATGGCAATCAGCCCCAGCATTTT. Translating it yields CASSNQNGNQPQHF.

This clone has a single count. This chain joins TRBV24-1 and TRBJ1-2; D may be TRBD1 (6 bases). Germline CDR1 KGHDR, CDR2 SFDVKD. V lost 5 bases and J 2 bases, leaving 8 bases between the germline ends. CDR3 length equals 13 residues. CDR3 coding DNA: TGTGCCACCAGTGTCACAGGGAACTATGGCTACACCTTC. The encoded protein is CATSVTGNYGYTF.

The genes are TRBV28 and TRBJ1-1, with TRBD1 matching over 7 bases. The CDR3 is made up of 17 amino acids. CDR1 and CDR2 from the germline V gene are MDHEN and SYDVKM. Trimming took 8 bases from V and 0 from J; bases not matched to a gene: 15. The DNA of the CDR3 is TGTGCCAGCGGTGTACAGGGGCAGGGGGAAGTGAACACTGAAGCTTTCTTT. Translated, it gives CASGVQGQGEVNTEAFF.

The chain couples TRBV11-1 to TRBJ1-4; D is undetermined. Germline V CDR1 and CDR2: SGHAT, FQDESV (reference sequence). The CDR3 extends over 14 amino acids. V was pared by 2 bases and J by 8 bases, with 12 bases between. The CDR3 loop is CASSLNPGGEKLFF. CDR3 sequence (DNA): TGTGCCAGCAGCTTAAACCCTGGAGGGGAAAAACTGTTTTTT.

This chain uses TRBV7-9 with TRBJ1-3; tentatively, D is TRBD1 (6 bases). The CDR3 has 14 residues. Germline CDR1 reads SEHNR; CDR2 reads FQNEAQ (reference sequence). Trimming shortened V by 6 bases and J by 3 bases, and 12 bases separated the two germline ends. The CDR3 DNA sequence: TGTGCCAGCAGTCAACAGGGATTTGGAAACACCATATATTTT. Its translation: CASSQQGFGNTIYF.

The V call is TRBV5-1, the J call TRBJ1-2; D may be TRBD1 (6 bases). V lost 5 bases, J lost 3 bases, and 14 bases lay in between. The germline gives CDR1 SGHRS, CDR2 YFSETQ. This CDR3 has 14 residues. CDR3 bases: TGCGCCAGCAGTCGTGTAGGGGGTGACTATGGCTACACCTTC. Its protein product is CASSRVGGDYGYTF.

The J gene is TRBJ2-5, the V gene TRBV10-1; no firm D call. CDR1 and CDR2 from the germline V gene are WNHNN and SYGVQD (reference sequence). V lost 2 bases to trimming and J lost 2 bases, with 12 bases between them. This CDR3 comprises 15 residues. CDR3 coding DNA: TGCGCCAGCAGTGAGGGCAGCCCTAGGCAAGAGACCCAGTACTTC. Encoded protein: CASSEGSPRQETQYF.

The rearrangement uses TRBV4-1 and TRBJ2-1; 7 positions match TRBD1. V lost 3 bases and J lost 2; bases outside the gene matches: 10. The germline V gene has CDR1 MGHRA and CDR2 YSYEKL. The CDR3 contains 17 residues. The DNA for the CDR3 is TGCGCCAGCAGCCAGGAATCAGGGGGTTGGACCTACAATGAGCAGTTCTTC. Its translation is CASSQESGGWTYNEQFF.

CDR3 coding DNA: TGTGCCAGCAGCCCCAGCTCAGGGGGTCAGCCCCAGCATTTT. Amino acid sequence: CASSPSSGGQPQHF. V is TRBV9 and J is TRBJ1-5; TRBD1 matches at 7 bases. The V gene end was trimmed by 4 bases and the J gene end by 6 bases; junction bases not matched to a gene: 7. The CDR3 is 14 residues long. CDR1 and CDR2 from the germline V gene are SGDLS and YYNGEE.

The V gene is TRBV6-6, the J gene TRBJ2-3, with 8 bases aligning to TRBD2. J gave up 3 bases and V 7 bases, and 9 bases lay outside the gene matches. The germline V gene encodes CDR1 MNHNY and CDR2 SVGAGI (reference sequence). The CDR3 length is 15 residues. In DNA, the CDR3 is TGTGCCAGCACCGAGCGGGAGCTGGGAACAGATACGCAGTATTTT. Translated: CASTERELGTDTQYF.

The rearrangement joins TRBV6-5 to TRBJ1-5; TRBD1 matches at 7 bases. This CDR3 comprises 15 residues. V dropped 6 bases and J dropped 1; count of bases not matched to a gene: 6. Germline V gene sequence: CDR1 MNHEY, CDR2 SVGAGI. As DNA, the CDR3 is TGTGCCAGCAGCTCCGCCAGGGGGAGCAATCAGCCCCAGCATTTT. This codes for CASSSARGSNQPQHF.

The chain joins TRBV10-1 to TRBJ2-7, with D possibly TRBD2 on 5 matching bases. Germline CDR1 and CDR2: WNHNN and SYGVQD (reference sequence). V was shortened by 4 bases and J by 5 bases, with 18 bases between the two germline ends. This CDR3 region has 15 residues. CDR3: CASSASGADYNEQYF. As DNA, the CDR3 is TGCGCCAGCAGTGCATCAGGAGCGGATTACAACGAGCAGTACTTC.

The CDR3 DNA reads as TGTGCCAGCAGTTCACCAGGGGGCAACTATGGCTACACCTTC. It translates to CASSSPGGNYGYTF. The chain is built from TRBV28 and TRBJ1-2, with 8 bases that match TRBD1. Germline V gene lookup returns CDR1 MDHEN and CDR2 SYDVKM. The V segment lost 4 bases and the J segment 2 bases; nucleotides outside the gene matches: 3. CDR3 length equals 14 residues.

The sample holds one count of this clone. J is TRBJ1-1 and V is TRBV5-1; tentative D call: TRBD1 (6 bases). From germline, CDR1 is SGHRS and CDR2 YFSETQ. CDR3 size: 13 residues. V shed 6 bases and J shed 1 base, with 10 bases lying between them. The CDR3 DNA reads as TGCGCCAGCATGGACAGACCGAACACTGAAGCTTTCTTT. It specifies CASMDRPNTEAFF.

The V call is TRBV7-9, the J call TRBJ1-4, with D perhaps matching TRBD1 (6 bases). Germline loops: CDR1 SEHNR, CDR2 FQNEAQ (reference sequence). V dropped 7 bases and J dropped 5 bases, with 11 bases sitting between them. The CDR3 is made up of 13 amino acids. This CDR3 reads CASTRTANEKLFF. CDR3 nucleotides: TGTGCCAGCACTCGGACAGCAAATGAAAAACTGTTTTTT.

This sequence joins TRBV15 and TRBJ2-5; 7 positions match TRBD1. Per germline, CDR1 LNHNV and CDR2 YYDKDF (reference sequence). Losses at the gene ends were 1 base for V and 3 bases for J; bases not matched to a gene: 2. The CDR3 totals 14 residues. This CDR3 reads CATSRGGTEETQYF. The CDR3 DNA is TGTGCCACCAGCAGAGGGGGGACAGAAGAGACCCAGTACTTC.

This chain links TRBV6-5 with TRBJ2-2; TRBD1 matches at 7 bases. CDR1 and CDR2 (germline): MNHEY, SVGAGI. The length of the CDR3 is 14 residues. The V and J ends lost 6 bases and 1 base, in that order; junction bases with no gene match: 2. The CDR3 protein is CASRRQGNTGELFF. Here the CDR3 DNA reads TGTGCCAGCAGGCGACAGGGGAACACCGGGGAGCTGTTTTTT.

V usage is TRBV4-2 and J usage is TRBJ2-2; TRBD2 agrees at 10 bases. The V and J ends lost 0 bases and 0 bases, in that order; junction bases with no gene match: 10. The germline V gene has CDR1 LGHNA and CDR2 YNFKEQ. The CDR3 consists of 20 residues. CDR3 sequence reads: CASSQDITPSGSPNTGELFF. CDR3 nucleotides: TGTGCCAGCAGCCAAGATATAACCCCTAGCGGGAGTCCGAACACCGGGGAGCTGTTTTTT.

The chain couples TRBV18 to TRBJ1-4, with a weak D call TRBD1 (5 bases). The germline gives CDR1 KGHSH, CDR2 LQKENI. The V gene lost 2 bases and the J gene lost 7 bases, with 23 bases spanning the gap. This CDR3 has 18 amino acids. The CDR3 sequence is CASSPRIQGRGFGEKLFF. DNA of the CDR3: TGTGCCAGCTCACCAAGGATCCAGGGCAGAGGATTCGGTGAAAAACTGTTTTTT.

This clone has just one count. V and J are TRBV28 and TRBJ2-3; 8 nucleotides align to TRBD1. The length of the CDR3 is 15 residues. Losses at the gene ends were 5 bases for V and 0 bases for J; bases not matched to a gene: 4. Germline V lookup: CDR1 MDHEN, CDR2 SYDVKM. The CDR3 protein is CASSGQGQSTDTQYF. DNA for the CDR3: TGTGCCAGCAGTGGACAGGGACAAAGCACAGATACGCAGTATTTT. The whole variable domain, remainder taken from reference TRBV28 and TRBJ2-3, is DVKVTQSSRYLVKRTGEKVFLECVQDMDHENMFWYRQDPGLGLRLIYFSYDVKMKEKGDIPEGYSVSREKKERFSLILESASTNQTSMYLCASSGQGQSTDTQYFGPGTRLTVL.